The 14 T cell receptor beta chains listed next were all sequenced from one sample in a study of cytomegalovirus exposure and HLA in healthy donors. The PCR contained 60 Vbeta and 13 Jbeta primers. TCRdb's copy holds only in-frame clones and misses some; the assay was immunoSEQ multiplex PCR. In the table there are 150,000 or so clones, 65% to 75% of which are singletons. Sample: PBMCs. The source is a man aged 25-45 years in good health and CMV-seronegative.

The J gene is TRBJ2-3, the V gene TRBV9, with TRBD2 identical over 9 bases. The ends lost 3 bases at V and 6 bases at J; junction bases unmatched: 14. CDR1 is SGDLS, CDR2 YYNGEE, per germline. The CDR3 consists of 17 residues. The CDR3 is CASSGQERGVLSDTQYF. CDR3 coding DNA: TGTGCCAGCAGCGGCCAGGAGCGGGGGGTTTTGAGTGATACGCAGTATTTT.

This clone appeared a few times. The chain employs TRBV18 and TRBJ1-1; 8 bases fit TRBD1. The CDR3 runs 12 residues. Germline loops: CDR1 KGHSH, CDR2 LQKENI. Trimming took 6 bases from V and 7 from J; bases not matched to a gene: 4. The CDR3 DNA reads TGTGCCAGCTCTCCCGGACAGGGTGAAGCTTTCTTT. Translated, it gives CASSPGQGEAFF.

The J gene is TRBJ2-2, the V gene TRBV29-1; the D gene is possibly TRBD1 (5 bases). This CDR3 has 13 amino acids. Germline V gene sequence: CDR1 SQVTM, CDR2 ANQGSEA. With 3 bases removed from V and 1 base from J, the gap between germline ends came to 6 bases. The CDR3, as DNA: TGCAGCGTTGATGGACAGAACACCGGGGAGCTGTTTTTT. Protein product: CSVDGQNTGELFF.

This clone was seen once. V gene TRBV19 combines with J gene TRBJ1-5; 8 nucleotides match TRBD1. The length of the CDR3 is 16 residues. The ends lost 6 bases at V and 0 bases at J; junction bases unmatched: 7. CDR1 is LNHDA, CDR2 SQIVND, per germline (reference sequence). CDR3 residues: CASSPWDRYSNQPQHF. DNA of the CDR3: TGTGCCAGTAGCCCCTGGGACAGGTATAGCAATCAGCCCCAGCATTTT.

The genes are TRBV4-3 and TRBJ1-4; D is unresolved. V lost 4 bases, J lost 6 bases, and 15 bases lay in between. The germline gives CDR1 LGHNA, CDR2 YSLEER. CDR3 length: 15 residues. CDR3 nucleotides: TGCGCCAGCAGCCCCGGACGGGCGGGAGATGAAAAACTGTTTTTT. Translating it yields CASSPGRAGDEKLFF.

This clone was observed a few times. CDR3 nucleotide sequence: TGTGCCAGCAAGCCCCCAGGGGGTTCACCCCTCCACTTT. As protein: CASKPPGGSPLHF. The rearrangement links TRBV28 to TRBJ1-6; 7 nucleotides match TRBD1. The CDR3 spans 13 residues. Germline V lookup: CDR1 MDHEN, CDR2 SYDVKM. V lost 7 bases, J lost 9 bases, and 6 bases stayed unmatched. Full variable domain (rest looked up from reference TRBV28 and TRBJ1-6): DVKVTQSSRYLVKRTGEKVFLECVQDMDHENMFWYRQDPGLGLRLIYFSYDVKMKEKGDIPEGYSVSREKKERFSLILESASTNQTSMYLCASKPPGGSPLHFGNGTRLTVT.

The CDR3 is CASSLVAGGNAGELFF. CDR3 nucleotide sequence: TGTGCCAGCAGCTTAGTAGCGGGGGGGAATGCCGGGGAGCTGTTTTTT. The gene calls are TRBV7-2 and TRBJ2-2; 11 nucleotides line up with TRBD2. Germline values: CDR1 SGHTA, CDR2 FQGNSA. The CDR3 has 16 amino acids. The ends lost 1 base at V and 6 bases at J; junction bases unmatched: 4.

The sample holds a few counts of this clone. CDR3 loop: CASSTDRGSTDTQYF. For the CDR3, the DNA is TGTGCCAGCAGTACGGACAGGGGGAGCACAGATACGCAGTATTTT. The J gene is TRBJ2-3, the V gene TRBV5-4; TRBD1 aligns across 10 bases. V dropped 5 bases and J dropped 0; count of bases not matched to a gene: 3. Germline loops: CDR1 SGHNT, CDR2 YYREEE (reference sequence). The CDR3 covers 15 residues.

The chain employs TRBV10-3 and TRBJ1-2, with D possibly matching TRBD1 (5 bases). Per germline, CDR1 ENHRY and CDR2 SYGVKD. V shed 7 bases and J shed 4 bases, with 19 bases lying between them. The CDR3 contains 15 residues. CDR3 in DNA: TGTGCCATCAACCCCGGGCAGGGTGGAATCTATGGCTACACCTTC. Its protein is CAINPGQGGIYGYTF.

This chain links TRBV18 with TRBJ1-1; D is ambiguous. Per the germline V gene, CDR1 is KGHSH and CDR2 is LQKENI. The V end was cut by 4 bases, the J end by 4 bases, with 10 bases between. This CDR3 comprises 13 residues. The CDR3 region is CASSQSVGTEAFF. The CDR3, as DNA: TGTGCCAGCTCACAATCGGTTGGCACTGAAGCTTTCTTT.

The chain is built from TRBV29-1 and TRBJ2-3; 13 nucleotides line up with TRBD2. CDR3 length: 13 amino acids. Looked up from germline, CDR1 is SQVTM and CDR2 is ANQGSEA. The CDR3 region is CSTSGGASDTQYF. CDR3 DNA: TGCAGTACTAGCGGGGGGGCGTCAGATACGCAGTATTTT.

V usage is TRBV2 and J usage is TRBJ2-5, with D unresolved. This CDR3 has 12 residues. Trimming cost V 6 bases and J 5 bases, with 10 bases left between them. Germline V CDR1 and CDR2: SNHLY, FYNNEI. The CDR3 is CASSPPTETQYF. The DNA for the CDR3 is TGTGCCAGCAGCCCCCCGACTGAGACCCAGTACTTC.

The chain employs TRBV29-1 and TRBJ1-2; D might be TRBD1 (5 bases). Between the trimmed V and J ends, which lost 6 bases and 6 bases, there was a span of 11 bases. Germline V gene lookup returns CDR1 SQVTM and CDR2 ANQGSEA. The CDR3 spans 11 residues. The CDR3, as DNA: TGCAGCGTCCCCAGGGAGGATGGCTACACCTTC. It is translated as CSVPREDGYTF.

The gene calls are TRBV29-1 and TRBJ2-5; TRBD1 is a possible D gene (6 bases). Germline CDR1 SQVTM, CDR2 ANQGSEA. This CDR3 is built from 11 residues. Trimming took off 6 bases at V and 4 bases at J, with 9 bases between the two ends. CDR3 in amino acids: CSVTGRETQYF. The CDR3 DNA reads TGCAGCGTCACAGGGCGAGAGACCCAGTACTTC.